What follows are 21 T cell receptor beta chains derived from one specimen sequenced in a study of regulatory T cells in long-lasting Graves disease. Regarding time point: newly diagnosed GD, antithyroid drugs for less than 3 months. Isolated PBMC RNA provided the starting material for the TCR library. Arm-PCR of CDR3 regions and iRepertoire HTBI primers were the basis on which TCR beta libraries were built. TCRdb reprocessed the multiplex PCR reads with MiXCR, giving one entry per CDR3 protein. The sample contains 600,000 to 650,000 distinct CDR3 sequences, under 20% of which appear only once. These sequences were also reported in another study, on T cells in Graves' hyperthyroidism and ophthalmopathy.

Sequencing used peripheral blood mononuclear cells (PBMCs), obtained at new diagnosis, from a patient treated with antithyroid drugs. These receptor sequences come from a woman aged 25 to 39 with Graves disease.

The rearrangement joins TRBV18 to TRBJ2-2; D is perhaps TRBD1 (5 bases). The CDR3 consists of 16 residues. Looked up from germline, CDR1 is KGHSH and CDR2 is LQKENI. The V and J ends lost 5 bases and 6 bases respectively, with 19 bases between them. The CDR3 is CASSSNPSKTAGELFF. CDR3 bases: TGTGCCAGCTCATCAAACCCCTCAAAGACAGCCGGGGAGCTGTTTTTT.

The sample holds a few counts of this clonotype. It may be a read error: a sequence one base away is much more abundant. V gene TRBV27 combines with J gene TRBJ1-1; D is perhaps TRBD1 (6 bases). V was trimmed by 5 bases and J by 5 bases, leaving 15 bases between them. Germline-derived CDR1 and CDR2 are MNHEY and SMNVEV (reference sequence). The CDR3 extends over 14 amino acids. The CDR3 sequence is CASSAGVGRTEAFF. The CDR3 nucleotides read TGTGCCAGCAGTGCAGGGGTTGGTAGGACTGAAGCTTTCTTT.

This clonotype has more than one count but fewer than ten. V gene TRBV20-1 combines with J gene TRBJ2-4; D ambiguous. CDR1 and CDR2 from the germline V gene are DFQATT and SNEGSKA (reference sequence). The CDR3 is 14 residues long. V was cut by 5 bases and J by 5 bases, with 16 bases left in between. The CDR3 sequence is CSAAPSAGENIQYF. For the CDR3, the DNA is TGCAGTGCTGCCCCCTCGGCAGGCGAAAACATTCAGTACTTC.

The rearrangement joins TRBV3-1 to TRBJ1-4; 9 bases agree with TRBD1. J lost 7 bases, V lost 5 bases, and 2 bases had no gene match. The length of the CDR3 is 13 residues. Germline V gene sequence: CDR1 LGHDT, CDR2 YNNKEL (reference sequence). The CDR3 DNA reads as TGTGCCAGCAGCAGACAGGGGGGTGAAAAACTGTTTTTT. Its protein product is CASSRQGGEKLFF.

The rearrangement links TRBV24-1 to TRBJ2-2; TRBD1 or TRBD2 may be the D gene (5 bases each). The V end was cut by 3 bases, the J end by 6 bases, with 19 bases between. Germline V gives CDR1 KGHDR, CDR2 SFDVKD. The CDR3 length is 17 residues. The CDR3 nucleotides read TGTGCCACCAGTGATATAAAACGGGGCTCTCCCCCCGGGGAGCTGTTTTTT. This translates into CATSDIKRGSPPGELFF.

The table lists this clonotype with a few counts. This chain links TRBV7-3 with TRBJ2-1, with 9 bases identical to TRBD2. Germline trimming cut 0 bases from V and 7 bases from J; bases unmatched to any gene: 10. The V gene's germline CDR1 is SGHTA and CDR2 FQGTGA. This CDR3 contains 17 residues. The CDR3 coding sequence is TGTGCCAGCAGCTTAACTCTCCGGATTAGCGGGAGTAATGAGCAGTTCTTC. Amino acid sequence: CASSLTLRISGSNEQFF. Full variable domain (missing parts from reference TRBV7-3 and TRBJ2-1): GAGVSQTPSNKVTEKGKYVELRCDPISGHTALYWYRQSLGQGPEFLIYFQGTGAADDSGLPNDRFFAVRPEGSVSTLKIQRTERGDSAVYLCASSLTLRISGSNEQFFGPGTRLTVL.

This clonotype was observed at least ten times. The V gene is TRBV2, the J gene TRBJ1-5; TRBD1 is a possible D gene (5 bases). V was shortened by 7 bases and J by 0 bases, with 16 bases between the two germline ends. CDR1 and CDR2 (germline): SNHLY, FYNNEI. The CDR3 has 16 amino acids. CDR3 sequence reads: CASKRQGTPSNQPQHF. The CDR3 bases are TGTGCCAGCAAGAGGCAGGGAACCCCTAGCAATCAGCCCCAGCATTTT.

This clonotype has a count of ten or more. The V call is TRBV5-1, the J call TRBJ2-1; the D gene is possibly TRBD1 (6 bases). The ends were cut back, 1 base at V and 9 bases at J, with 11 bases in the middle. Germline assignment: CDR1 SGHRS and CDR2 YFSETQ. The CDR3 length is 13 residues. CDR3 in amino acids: CASSLREGGEQFF. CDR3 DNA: TGCGCCAGCAGCTTGAGGGAAGGGGGTGAGCAGTTCTTC.

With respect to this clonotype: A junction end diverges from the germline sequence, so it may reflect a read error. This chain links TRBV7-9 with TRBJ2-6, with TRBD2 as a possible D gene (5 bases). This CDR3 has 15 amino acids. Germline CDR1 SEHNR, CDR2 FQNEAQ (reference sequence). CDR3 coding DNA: TGTGCCAGGAGCTTCGAGGGCTCTGGGGCCAACGTCCTGACTTTC. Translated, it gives CARSFEGSGANVLTF.

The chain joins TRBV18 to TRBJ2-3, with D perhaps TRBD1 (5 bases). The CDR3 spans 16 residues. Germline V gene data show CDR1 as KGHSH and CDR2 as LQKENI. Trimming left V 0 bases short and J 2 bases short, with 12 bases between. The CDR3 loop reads CASSPPTGAYTDTQYF. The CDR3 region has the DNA TGTGCCAGCTCACCACCTACAGGAGCTTACACAGATACGCAGTATTTT.

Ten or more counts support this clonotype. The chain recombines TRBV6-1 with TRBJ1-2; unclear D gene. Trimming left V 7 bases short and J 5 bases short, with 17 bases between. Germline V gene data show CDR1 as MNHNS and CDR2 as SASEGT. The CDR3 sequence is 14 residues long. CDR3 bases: TGTGCCAGCATTAATCCCTTCGGAATATATGGCTACACCTTC. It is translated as CASINPFGIYGYTF.

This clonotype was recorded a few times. In nucleotides, the CDR3 is TGTGCCAGCAGTCTCGACAGGGGACGAACCTACGAGCAGTACTTC. Translation: CASSLDRGRTYEQYF. V is TRBV27 and J is TRBJ2-7; 8 nucleotides align to TRBD1. The CDR3 has 15 amino acids. Germline CDR1 MNHEY, CDR2 SMNVEV (reference sequence). V shed 5 bases, J shed 2 bases, and the junction held 8 bases outside the gene matches.

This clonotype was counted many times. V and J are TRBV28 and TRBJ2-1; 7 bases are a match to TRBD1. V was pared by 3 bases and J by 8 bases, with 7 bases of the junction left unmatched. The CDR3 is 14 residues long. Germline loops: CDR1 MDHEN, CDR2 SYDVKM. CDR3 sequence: CASSFTGANDEQFF. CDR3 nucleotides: TGTGCCAGCAGTTTTACAGGGGCGAACGATGAGCAGTTCTTC.

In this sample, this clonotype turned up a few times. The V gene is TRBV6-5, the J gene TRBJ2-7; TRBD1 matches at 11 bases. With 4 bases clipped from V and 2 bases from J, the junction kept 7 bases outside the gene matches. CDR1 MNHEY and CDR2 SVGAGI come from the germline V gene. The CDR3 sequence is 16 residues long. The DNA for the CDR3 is TGTGCCAGCAGTTCCTTAACGGGACAGGGGGCCTACGAGCAGTACTTC. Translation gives CASSSLTGQGAYEQYF.

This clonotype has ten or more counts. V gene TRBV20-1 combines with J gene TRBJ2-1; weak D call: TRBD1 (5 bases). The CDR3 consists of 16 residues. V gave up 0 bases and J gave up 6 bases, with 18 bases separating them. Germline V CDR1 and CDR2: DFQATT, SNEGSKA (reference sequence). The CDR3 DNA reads TGCAGTGCTAGAGATCAGGGAACAGGACGGTTCAATGAGCAGTTCTTC. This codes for CSARDQGTGRFNEQFF.

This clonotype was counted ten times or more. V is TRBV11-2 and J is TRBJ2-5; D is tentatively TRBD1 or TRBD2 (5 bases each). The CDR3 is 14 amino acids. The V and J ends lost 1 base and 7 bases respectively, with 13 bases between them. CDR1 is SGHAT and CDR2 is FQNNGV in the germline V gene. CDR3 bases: TGTGCCAGCAGCTTAGGTCCAGGGAGTGGGACCCAGTACTTC. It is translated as CASSLGPGSGTQYF.

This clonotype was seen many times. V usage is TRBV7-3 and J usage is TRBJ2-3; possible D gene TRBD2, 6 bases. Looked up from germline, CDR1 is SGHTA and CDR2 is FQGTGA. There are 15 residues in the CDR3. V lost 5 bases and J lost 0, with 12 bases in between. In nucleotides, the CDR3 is TGTGCCAGCAGCGGTAGCGGACCTAGCACAGATACGCAGTATTTT. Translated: CASSGSGPSTDTQYF.

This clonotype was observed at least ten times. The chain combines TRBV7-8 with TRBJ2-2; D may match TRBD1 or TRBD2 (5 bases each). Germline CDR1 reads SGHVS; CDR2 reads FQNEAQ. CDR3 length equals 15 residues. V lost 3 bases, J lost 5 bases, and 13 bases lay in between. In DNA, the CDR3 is TGTGCCAGCAGCTTCCAGGGACGATGGACCGGGGAGCTGTTTTTT. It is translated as CASSFQGRWTGELFF.

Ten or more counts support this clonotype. As DNA, the CDR3 is TGTGCCAGCAGTTCCTATCTCGGAAGGACAGCAGATACGCAGTATTTT. Residues: CASSSYLGRTADTQYF. The rearrangement joins TRBV28 to TRBJ2-3, with D perhaps TRBD1 (6 bases). There are 16 residues in the CDR3. Trimming took off 4 bases at V and 4 bases at J, with 18 bases between the two ends. The germline gives CDR1 MDHEN, CDR2 SYDVKM.

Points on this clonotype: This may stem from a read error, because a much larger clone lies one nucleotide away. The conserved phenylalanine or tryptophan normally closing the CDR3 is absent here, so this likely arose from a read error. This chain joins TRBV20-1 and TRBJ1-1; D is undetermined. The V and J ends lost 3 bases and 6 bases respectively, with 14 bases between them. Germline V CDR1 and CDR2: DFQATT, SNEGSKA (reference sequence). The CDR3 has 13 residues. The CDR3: CSASGQRPSEAFL. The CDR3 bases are TGCAGTGCTAGTGGGCAGCGGCCTTCTGAAGCTTTCCTT.

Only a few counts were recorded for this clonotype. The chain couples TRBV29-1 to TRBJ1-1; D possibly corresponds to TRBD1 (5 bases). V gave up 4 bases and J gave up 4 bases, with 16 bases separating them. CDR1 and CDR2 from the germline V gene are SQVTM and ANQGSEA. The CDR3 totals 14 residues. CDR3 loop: CSVVGMGLGTEAFF. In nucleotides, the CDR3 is TGCAGCGTTGTGGGTATGGGGCTAGGCACTGAAGCTTTCTTT.